What follows are 31 T cell receptor beta chains derived from one specimen sequenced in a study of T cells in Graves' hyperthyroidism and ophthalmopathy. RNA transcripts provided the source from which TCR beta CDR3 regions were amplified. The HTBI primer set drove a first-round RT-PCR of the TCR CDR3. Via MiXCR, TCRdb re-called the multiplex PCR reads, giving one row per CDR3 protein. The table records hundreds of thousands of distinct CDR3 sequences, more than 30% of them present only once. Source material: blood. The origin of the receptors is a man younger than 30 with Graves' hyperthyroidism.

In the case of this clonotype: Sequence at one end of the junction differs from germline and may be a read error. The chain couples TRBV2 to TRBJ2-2; D may correspond to TRBD1 or TRBD2 (5 bases each). Per the germline V gene, CDR1 is SNHLY and CDR2 is FYNNEI. This CDR3 spans 14 amino acids. CDR3 residues: CASSDGTETGKLFF. The CDR3 DNA follows: TGTGCCAGCAGTGATGGGACGGAGACCGGGAAGCTGTTTTTT.

A word on this clonotype: The junction and the germline gene differ at one end; a read error may be behind it. V and J are TRBV10-3 and TRBJ1-2; a weak D match, TRBD1 (5 bases). The CDR3 covers 15 residues. Germline values: CDR1 ENHRY, CDR2 SYGVKD. The CDR3 sequence is CASSYIRADDYGYTF. CDR3 sequence (DNA): TGTGCCAGCAGTTATATCAGGGCGGATGACTATGGCTACACCTTC.

Comment on this clonotype: A much larger clone differs from this one at a single base, so this may be a read error. The chain employs TRBV10-3 and TRBJ2-5; D perhaps matches TRBD1 (6 bases). The germline V gene has CDR1 ENHRY and CDR2 SYGVKD. The CDR3 has 16 residues. The CDR3 nucleotides read TGTGCCATCAGTGAGTCGACAGGTCGCCGAGGAGAGACCGAGTACTTC. Translated, it gives CAISESTGRRGETEYF.

V usage is TRBV29-1 and J usage is TRBJ2-5; 9 nucleotides agree with TRBD1. Trimming at V came to 8 bases and at J to 5 bases, leaving 9 bases not matched to a gene. This CDR3 comprises 13 residues. Germline CDR1 reads SQVTM; CDR2 reads ANQGSEA. CDR3 amino acids: CSSLTGGAETQYF. The CDR3 coding sequence is TGCAGCAGTCTCACAGGGGGCGCGGAGACCCAGTACTTC.

This clonotype has a count of ten or more. The rearrangement joins TRBV7-9 to TRBJ2-7; 7 nucleotides align to TRBD2. V was pared by 8 bases and J by 2 bases, with 6 bases of the junction left unmatched. Germline V gives CDR1 SEHNR, CDR2 FQNEAQ (reference sequence). This CDR3 comprises 13 residues. CDR3: CASGAGGTYEQYF. Here the CDR3 DNA reads TGTGCCAGCGGCGCCGGGGGGACCTACGAGCAGTACTTC. The whole variable domain, remainder taken from reference TRBV7-9 and TRBJ2-7, is DTGVSQNPRHKITKRGQNVTFRCDPISEHNRLYWYRQTLGQGPEFLTYFQNEAQLEKSRLLSDRFSAERPKGSFSTLEIQRTEQGDSAMYLCASGAGGTYEQYFGPGTRLTVT.

The chain employs TRBV9 and TRBJ2-5, with 14 bases lining up with TRBD2. V lost 3 bases and J lost 4; bases outside the gene matches: 5. Germline CDR1 reads SGDLS; CDR2 reads YYNGEE. The CDR3 sequence is 16 residues long. The CDR3 nucleotides are TGTGCCAGCAGCGATACCGGGACTAGCGGGGGAGAGACCCAGTACTTC. Protein sequence: CASSDTGTSGGETQYF.

The gene calls are TRBV7-9 and TRBJ1-4, with D unclear. V gave up 4 bases and J gave up 8 bases, with 8 bases separating them. In germline, CDR1 is SEHNR, CDR2 FQNEAQ (reference sequence). The CDR3 totals 12 residues. CDR3 sequence reads: CASSSGLEKLFF. The CDR3 DNA follows: TGTGCCAGCAGCTCCGGACTCGAAAAACTGTTTTTT.

The chain is built from TRBV7-9 and TRBJ2-5, with 11 nucleotides matching TRBD2. The CDR3 contains 15 residues. CDR1 is SEHNR, CDR2 FQNEAQ, per germline (reference sequence). V dropped 3 bases and J dropped 5; count of bases not matched to a gene: 5. The CDR3 protein is CASSFRASGGETQYF. The CDR3 region has the DNA TGTGCCAGCAGCTTCAGAGCTAGCGGGGGGGAGACCCAGTACTTC.

The V call is TRBV29-1, the J call TRBJ2-5, with 7 bases identical to TRBD2. Germline-derived CDR1 and CDR2 are SQVTM and ANQGSEA. J gave up 5 bases and V 6 bases, and 15 bases lay outside the gene matches. The CDR3 is 15 amino acids. The CDR3 loop is CSVELAYGVRETQYF. The CDR3 DNA reads TGCAGCGTGGAACTAGCGTATGGGGTCCGTGAGACCCAGTACTTC.

The chain has TRBV7-4 and TRBJ2-2; D might be TRBD1 (6 bases). Trimming stripped 5 bases from V and 3 bases from J, with 13 bases between. This CDR3 comprises 15 residues. Germline V gene sequence: CDR1 SGHVT, CDR2 SQSDAQ. CDR3 in DNA: TGTGCCAGCAGCCAGGGACAAAGTGACACCGGGGAGCTGTTTTTT. The encoded protein is CASSQGQSDTGELFF.

In this sample, this clonotype turned up a few times. This sequence joins TRBV20-1 and TRBJ2-5; no definite D call. V was trimmed by 0 bases and J by 1 base, leaving 6 bases between them. This CDR3 is 13 amino acids long. CDR1 is DFQATT, CDR2 SNEGSKA, per germline (reference sequence). In DNA, the CDR3 is TGCAGTGCTAGAGATAACATCCAAGAGACCCAGTACTTC. Translating gives CSARDNIQETQYF.

This chain connects TRBV7-2 to TRBJ2-5; D is unclear. The CDR3 is 14 residues long. V was cut by 5 bases and J by 5 bases, with 15 bases left in between. CDR1 is SGHTA, CDR2 FQGNSA, per germline. CDR3 protein: CASSQEGPGETQYF. The CDR3 nucleotides read TGTGCCAGCAGCCAAGAAGGTCCCGGGGAGACCCAGTACTTC. The variable domain in full, completed from reference TRBV7-2 and TRBJ2-5, reads GAGVSQSPSNKVTEKGKDVELRCDPISGHTALYWYRQSLGQGLEFLIYFQGNSAPDKSGLPSDRFSAERTGGSVSTLTIQRTQQEDSAVYLCASSQEGPGETQYFGPGTRLLVL.

This clonotype has a count of ten or more. The chain uses TRBV19 and TRBJ2-5; no firm D call. This CDR3 spans 13 amino acids. Germline V lookup: CDR1 LNHDA, CDR2 SQIVND (reference sequence). With 10 bases removed from V and 5 bases from J, the gap between germline ends came to 17 bases. The CDR3 DNA is TGTGCCACCTCCTCATATGGTTGGGAGACCCAGTACTTC. As protein: CATSSYGWETQYF.

This clonotype has just one count. V usage is TRBV2 and J usage is TRBJ1-6; TRBD1 aligns across 8 bases. The CDR3 is made up of 14 amino acids. The ends lost 5 bases at V and 11 bases at J; junction bases unmatched: 8. The germline V gene has CDR1 SNHLY and CDR2 FYNNEI. The CDR3 DNA follows: TGTGCCAGCAGTTGGACAGGGAGTACTACACCCCTCCACTTT. Translation gives CASSWTGSTTPLHF.

The chain has TRBV25-1 and TRBJ1-6; D is possibly TRBD1 (6 bases). Trimming shortened V by 10 bases and J by 7 bases, and 32 bases separated the two germline ends. The CDR3 extends over 19 amino acids. CDR1 is MGHDK and CDR2 is SYGVNS in the germline V gene. The CDR3 DNA reads TGTGCCACATCCCTCGACAGCTCCCTCAGGGGAGTGGGAAATTCACCCCTCCACTTT. This translates into CATSLDSSLRGVGNSPLHF.

This clonotype was seen at least ten times. The chain employs TRBV15 and TRBJ1-1; D might be TRBD1 (5 bases). Germline V lookup: CDR1 LNHNV, CDR2 YYDKDF (reference sequence). V was cut by 6 bases and J by 4 bases, with 12 bases left in between. CDR3 length: 13 residues. The CDR3 bases are TGTGCCACCAGGCATCCAGGGCTCACTGAAGCTTTCTTT. The encoded protein is CATRHPGLTEAFF.

This clonotype was seen many times. This chain links TRBV24-1 with TRBJ1-3; no definite D call. The CDR3 contains 15 residues. Trimming took off 4 bases at V and 0 bases at J, with 9 bases between the two ends. Germline loops: CDR1 KGHDR, CDR2 SFDVKD. The CDR3 DNA reads TGTGCCACCAGTGACGCCGGAGGCTCTGGAAACACCATATATTTT. This encodes CATSDAGGSGNTIYF.

In this sample, this clonotype turned up many times. J is TRBJ1-6 and V is TRBV15; D not resolved. The CDR3 is 14 residues long. The V gene's germline CDR1 is LNHNV and CDR2 YYDKDF (reference sequence). V was trimmed by 8 bases and J by 4 bases, leaving 12 bases between them. The CDR3 loop reads CATGAGLYNSPLHF. The CDR3 bases are TGTGCCACCGGCGCAGGCCTTTATAATTCACCCCTCCACTTT.

Ten or more counts support this clonotype. V gene TRBV12-3 or TRBV12-4 combines with J gene TRBJ1-3; D is ambiguous. Between the trimmed V and J ends, which lost 6 bases and 0 bases, there was a span of 3 bases. The CDR3 extends over 12 amino acids. The CDR3 bases are TGTGCCAGCAGGGACTCTGGAAACACCATATATTTT. Translation: CASRDSGNTIYF.

This clonotype was counted a few times. The J gene is TRBJ2-7, the V gene TRBV12-3 or TRBV12-4; the D gene is possibly TRBD2 (5 bases). The CDR3 totals 15 residues. The V end lost 5 bases, the J end lost 1 base, and 15 bases lay between the germline ends. This CDR3 is CASSVTTTHSYEQYF. The CDR3 nucleotides read TGTGCCAGCAGTGTTACGACTACCCATTCCTACGAGCAGTACTTC.

DNA for the CDR3: TGCAGCCCCAGGACAGGGAGAACTTACACTGAAGCTTTCTTT. Amino acid sequence: CSPRTGRTYTEAFF. The chain recombines TRBV29-1 with TRBJ1-1, with TRBD1 identical over 8 bases. V was pared by 8 bases and J by 3 bases, with 11 bases of the junction left unmatched. The length of the CDR3 is 14 residues. CDR1 SQVTM and CDR2 ANQGSEA come from the germline V gene.

This clonotype was counted only a few times. The gene calls are TRBV19 and TRBJ2-2; 9 bases map to TRBD1. Germline values: CDR1 LNHDA, CDR2 SQIVND (reference sequence). The CDR3 covers 14 residues. J gave up 6 bases and V 9 bases, and 8 bases lay outside the gene matches. The CDR3 region has the DNA TGTGCCAGCCTCGACAGGGGGAAGGCCGGGGAGCTGTTTTTT. Residues: CASLDRGKAGELFF.

This clonotype occurred many times. The rearrangement links TRBV20-1 to TRBJ1-4; no definite D call. This CDR3 region has 13 residues. V lost 6 bases and J 0 bases, leaving 8 bases between the germline ends. Germline V gives CDR1 DFQATT, CDR2 SNEGSKA (reference sequence). The CDR3 loop is CSAPLPTNEKLFF. For the CDR3, the DNA is TGCAGTGCCCCCCTTCCAACTAATGAAAAACTGTTTTTT.

This sequence joins TRBV5-5 and TRBJ1-6; D remains unclear. CDR3 size: 17 residues. CDR1 SGHKS and CDR2 YYEKEE come from the germline V gene (reference sequence). Trimming shortened V by 4 bases and J by 6 bases, and 20 bases separated the two germline ends. Written as DNA, the CDR3 is TGTGCCAGCAGCCAAGAGGAGGGCCCACTAGGTAATTCACCCCTCCACTTT. It yields the protein CASSQEEGPLGNSPLHF.

This clonotype was seen a handful of times. The chain recombines TRBV7-2 with TRBJ2-5; the match to TRBD2 covers 12 bases. The CDR3 extends over 16 amino acids. V shed 8 bases and J 5 bases; nucleotides not matched to a gene: 12. Germline CDR1 SGHTA, CDR2 FQGNSA. The CDR3 DNA sequence: TGTGCCAGCGGCCCCCTAGCGGGGGGGCCCAAGGAGACCCAGTACTTC. This translates into CASGPLAGGPKETQYF.

This chain uses TRBV30 with TRBJ2-7; TRBD2 agrees at 8 bases. This CDR3 region has 13 residues. After removal of 8 bases from V and 6 bases from J, the junction contained 12 bases not matched to a gene. Germline V CDR1 and CDR2: GTSNPN, SVGIG (reference sequence). CDR3 sequence (DNA): TGTGCCGCCTCGTGGATAGCGGGAAGCGAGCAGTACTTC. It is translated as CAASWIAGSEQYF. The full variable domain, its missing parts supplied by reference TRBV30 and TRBJ2-7, is SQTIHQWPATLVQPVGSPLSLECTVEGTSNPNLYWYRQAAGRGLQLLFYSVGIGQISSEVPQNLSASRPQDRQFILSSKKLLLSDSGFYLCAASWIAGSEQYFGPGTRLTVT.

The chain is built from TRBV29-1 and TRBJ1-2; D call uncertain. Germline CDR1 is SQVTM and CDR2 is ANQGSEA. V was cut by 0 bases and J by 11 bases, with 7 bases left in between. This CDR3 region has 10 residues. DNA of the CDR3: TGCAGCGTTGAAGAGGACGCATACACCTTC. Protein product: CSVEEDAYTF.

This clonotype was counted at least ten times. The chain employs TRBV7-8 and TRBJ2-5; the match to TRBD1 covers 8 bases. This CDR3 is built from 14 residues. The J segment lost 4 bases and the V segment lost 2 bases, leaving 3 bases of the junction unmatched. Germline CDR1 SGHVS, CDR2 FQNEAQ. The CDR3 region is CASSLRTGRETQYF. As DNA, the CDR3 is TGTGCCAGCAGCTTACGGACAGGGCGAGAGACCCAGTACTTC.

This clonotype was observed at least ten times. V and J are TRBV10-3 and TRBJ1-6; D is undetermined. V gave up 4 bases and J gave up 5 bases, with 6 bases separating them. This CDR3 has 13 amino acids. Germline lookup yields CDR1 ENHRY and CDR2 SYGVKD. The CDR3 sequence: CAISGTDNSPLHF. DNA of the CDR3: TGTGCCATCAGTGGTACAGATAATTCACCCCTCCACTTT.

The genes are TRBV4-2 and TRBJ1-6; D remains ambiguous. Deletions cut 0 bases from V and 10 bases from J, with 16 bases between. The V gene's germline CDR1 is LGHNA and CDR2 YNFKEQ. CDR3 size: 16 residues. CDR3 sequence: CASSQEWVDNLSPLHF. In DNA, the CDR3 is TGTGCCAGCAGCCAAGAATGGGTTGACAACCTATCACCCCTCCACTTT.

The chain is built from TRBV14 and TRBJ2-7; 8 nucleotides match TRBD2. The J segment lost 5 bases and the V segment lost 1 base, leaving 16 bases of the junction unmatched. In germline, CDR1 is SGHDN, CDR2 FVKESK. There are 18 residues in the CDR3. The CDR3 sequence: CASSQGAVSGGLRDEQYF. CDR3 DNA: TGTGCCAGCAGCCAAGGTGCGGTCTCGGGAGGGTTGAGGGACGAGCAGTACTTC.